This is a list of T cell receptor beta chains from one sample in a study of T cells after posttransplantation cyclophosphamide. Here immunoSEQ multiplex PCR was the method, and the copy in TCRdb shows in-frame clones only, minus some. Recorded here are over 10,000 clones, none singletons. This specimen was PBMCs, taken after allogeneic stem cell transplant with posttransplant cyclophosphamide. The receptor set was obtained from a female patient in her thirties or forties who received an allogeneic stem cell transplant from an unrelated donor, was CMV-positive, and had acute GVHD only. Some T cells may arise from the graft donor. Both conserved end residues are part of each CDR3. A D gene is named only where the DNA matches it firmly. Clone size is shown for a subset of rows, as once, few, many or a class of expanded clone.

V gene	D gene	clone size	J gene	CDR3 DNA	CDR3 protein
TRBV11-2	NA	many	TRBJ1-3	TGTGCCAGCAGCTTCGGGGGGCCCCTCTCTGGAAACACCATATATTTT	CASSFGGPLSGNTIYF
TRBV18	TRBD1	many	TRBJ2-1	TGTGCCAGCTCACCCCCGGACAGGGGACTATACTCCTACAATGAGCAGTTCTTC	CASSPPDRGLYSYNEQFF
TRBV4-3	NA	few	TRBJ1-1	TGCGCCAGCAGCCAAGATAGAAGTTTCGTGAACACTGAAGCTTTCTTT	CASSQDRSFVNTEAFF
TRBV28	NA	NA	TRBJ1-5	TGTGCCAGACATTTTAGCAATCAGCCCCAGCATTTT	CARHFSNQPQHF
TRBV29-1	NA	many	TRBJ2-2	TGCAGCGTTGATCCAGGGGGGAGTTACACCGGGGAGCTGTTTTTT	CSVDPGGSYTGELFF
TRBV6-4	TRBD1	many	TRBJ1-2	TGTGCCAGCAGTGAATGGCTCGGGACAGGGACCTATGGCTACACCTTC	CASSEWLGTGTYGYTF
TRBV5-1	NA	many	TRBJ1-4	TGCGCCAGCAGTGAGGGGTCCACAGGGTCGGGAGAAAAACTGTTTTTT	CASSEGSTGSGEKLFF
TRBV27	NA	many	TRBJ1-2	TGTGCCAGCAGTCCGTACCGGGGAGGGAGCAATGGCTACACCTTC	CASSPYRGGSNGYTF
TRBV7-2	NA	many	TRBJ2-1	TGTGCCAGCAGCGAGGACTTCTCCTACAATGAGCAGTTCTTC	CASSEDFSYNEQFF
TRBV7-2	NA	few	TRBJ1-5	TGTGCCAGCAGCTCGTATAGCAATCAGCCCCAGCATTTT	CASSSYSNQPQHF
TRBV4-2	NA	many	TRBJ2-5	TGTGCCAGCAGCCAAGATCGCGGGGGCGGAGAGACCCAGTACTTC	CASSQDRGGGETQYF
TRBV9	NA	few	TRBJ2-1	TGTGCCAGCAGCCTGGACTCGTACAATGAGCAGTTCTTC	CASSLDSYNEQFF
TRBV11-2	NA	NA	TRBJ1-2	TGTGCCAGCAGTTACAGCCCACTTAATGGCTACACCTTC	CASSYSPLNGYTF
TRBV28	TRBD1	few	TRBJ2-5	TGTGCCAGCAGTTTGGTAGTTACAGGGGTGGATTTAGAGACCCAGTACTTC	CASSLVVTGVDLETQYF
TRBV19	TRBD1	many	TRBJ1-1	TGTGCCAGTAGGACAGGACAGGGGCGTGCGGACACTGAAGCTTTCTTT	CASRTGQGRADTEAFF
TRBV29-1	TRBD1	few	TRBJ2-5	TGCAGCGTTGAAGATTCGGAAAGGGGGCACGGGCAAGAGACCCAGTACTTC	CSVEDSERGHGQETQYF
TRBV5-4	TRBD2	many	TRBJ2-3	TGTGCCAGCAGCTTGGGTGGCGGGAGGTCAGATACGCAGTATTTT	CASSLGGGRSDTQYF
TRBV2	TRBD1	NA	TRBJ1-4	TGTGCCAGCAGCGGGACAGGGGGTGAAAAACTGTTTTTT	CASSGTGGEKLFF
TRBV7-6	TRBD2	many	TRBJ2-1	TGTGCCAGCAGCTACGGAGGGACTAGCGGGAGCCTTGAGCAGTTCTTC	CASSYGGTSGSLEQFF
TRBV5-6	NA	many	TRBJ2-7	TGTGCCAGCAGCCCTCGGTCAAGCTACGAGCAGTACTTC	CASSPRSSYEQYF
TRBV2	TRBD1	many	TRBJ1-5	TGTGCCAGCAGTGAGGGGCAGGGGGTGGGTCAGCCCCAGCATTTT	CASSEGQGVGQPQHF
TRBV2	NA	few	TRBJ2-5	TGTGCCAGCAGTGTGGACAGTTTTGGGGAGCAGTACTTC	CASSVDSFGEQYF
TRBV9	TRBD1	NA	TRBJ2-3	TGTGCCAGCAGCGTCCGAGGGACAGCTCCCAATACCCCAGATACGCAGTATTTT	CASSVRGTAPNTPDTQYF
TRBV28	TRBD2	NA	TRBJ2-7	TGTGCCAGCAGCTTCTTCGGGACTAGCGGGAGTGGCGAGCAGTACTTC	CASSFFGTSGSGEQYF
TRBV7-9	TRBD1	many	TRBJ1-1	TGTGCCAGCAGCGGCGAACAGGGGATCCCCACTGAAGCTTTCTTT	CASSGEQGIPTEAFF
TRBV5-6	TRBD2	many	TRBJ2-5	TGTGCCAGCAGCTTGGTTCTAGCGGGACAAGAGACCCAGTACTTC	CASSLVLAGQETQYF
TRBV2	NA	many	TRBJ1-2	TGTGCCAGCAGTGAAGGTGGTGGGACTCTTTATGGCTACACCTTC	CASSEGGGTLYGYTF
TRBV29-1	TRBD1	many	TRBJ1-4	TGCAGCGTTGAGCTACCGGGACAGAGTAATGAAAAACTGTTTTTT	CSVELPGQSNEKLFF
TRBV9	TRBD1	many	TRBJ1-2	TGTGCCAGCAGCGTTAATGGGACAGGGCGCAAAGATGGCTACACCTTC	CASSVNGTGRKDGYTF
TRBV27	NA	NA	TRBJ2-7	TGTGCCAGCAGATCCAGCTCCTACGAGCAGTACTTC	CASRSSSYEQYF
TRBV6-5	NA	many	TRBJ1-1	TGTGCCAGCAGGGGCGGGAGAGACACTGAAGCTTTCTTT	CASRGGRDTEAFF
TRBV5-4	NA	many	TRBJ2-6	TGTGCCAGCAGCTGCGAGTTGCGGTCGAGGGCTGGGGCCAACGTCCTGACTTTC	CASSCELRSRAGANVLTF
TRBV7-2	TRBD2	NA	TRBJ2-5	TGTGCCAGCAGCTTATCAAGCGGGGGGGGCCAAGAGACCCAGTACTTC	CASSLSSGGGQETQYF
TRBV5-1	TRBD1	many	TRBJ1-4	TGCGCCAGCAGCGTAACAGGGGGTGGTGAAAAACTGTTTTTT	CASSVTGGGEKLFF